This TCR beta chain was found in a study of response to subunit inactivated influenza vaccine. Study outcomes and limitations: A suggestion made by the authors is that each seasonal influenza vaccination recruits few new T cells.

Germline loops: CDR1 SGHAT, CDR2 FQNNGV. The CDR3 is made up of 16 amino acids. The V and J ends lost 4 bases and 2 bases, in that order; junction bases with no gene match: 6. TCRdb used MiXCR to reprocess the RT-PCR reads, holding one entry per CDR3 protein. The sample includes about 700,000 distinct CDR3 sequences, around 13% of them seen just once. This clonotype has a handful of counts. Antigen unknown. The source of this sequence is a man aged 50 or older who received an inactivated influenza vaccine. The gene calls are TRBV11-2 and TRBJ2-2, with TRBD1 matching over 8 bases. This material consisted of PBMCs from blood, taken 14 to 15 days before vaccination. CDR3 in amino acids: CASSSRQGSNTGELFF. CDR3 in DNA: TGTGCCAGCAGCTCTAGACAGGGGTCTAACACCGGGGAGCTGTTTTTT. The variable domain in full, completed from reference TRBV11-2 and TRBJ2-2, reads EAGVAQSPRYKIIEKRQSVAFWCNPISGHATLYWYQQILGQGPKLLIQFQNNGVVDDSQLPKDRFSAERLKGVDSTLKIQPAKLEDSAVYLCASSSRQGSNTGELFFGEGSRLTVL.